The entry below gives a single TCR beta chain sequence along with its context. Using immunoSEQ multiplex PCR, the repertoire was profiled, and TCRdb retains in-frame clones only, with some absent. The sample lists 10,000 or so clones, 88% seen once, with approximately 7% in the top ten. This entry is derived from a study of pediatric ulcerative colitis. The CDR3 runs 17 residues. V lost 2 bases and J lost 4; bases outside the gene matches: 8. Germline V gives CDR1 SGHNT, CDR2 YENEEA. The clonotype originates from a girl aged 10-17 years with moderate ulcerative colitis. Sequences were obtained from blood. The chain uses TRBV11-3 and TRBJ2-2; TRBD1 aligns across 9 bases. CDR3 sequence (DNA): TGTGCCAGCAGCTTAAGCAGCGACAGGGGGGGCACCGGGGAGCTGTTTTTT. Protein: CASSLSSDRGGTGELFF.